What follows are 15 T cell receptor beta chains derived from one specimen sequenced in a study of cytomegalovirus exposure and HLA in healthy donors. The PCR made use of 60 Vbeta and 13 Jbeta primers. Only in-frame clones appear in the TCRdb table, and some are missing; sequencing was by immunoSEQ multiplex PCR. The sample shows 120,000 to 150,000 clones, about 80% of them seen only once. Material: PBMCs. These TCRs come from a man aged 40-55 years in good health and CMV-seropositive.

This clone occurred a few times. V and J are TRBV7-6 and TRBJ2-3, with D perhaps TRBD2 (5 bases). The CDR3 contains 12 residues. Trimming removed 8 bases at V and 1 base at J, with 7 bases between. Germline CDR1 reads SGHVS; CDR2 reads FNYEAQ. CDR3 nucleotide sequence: TGTGCCAGCGGACTGGGCACAGATACGCAGTATTTT. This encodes CASGLGTDTQYF.

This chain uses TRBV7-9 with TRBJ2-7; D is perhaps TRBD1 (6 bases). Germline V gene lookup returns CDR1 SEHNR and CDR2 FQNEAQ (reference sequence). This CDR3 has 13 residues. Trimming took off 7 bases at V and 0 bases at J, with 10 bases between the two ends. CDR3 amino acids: CASNGDNSYEQYF. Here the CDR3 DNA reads TGTGCCAGCAACGGGGACAACTCCTACGAGCAGTACTTC.

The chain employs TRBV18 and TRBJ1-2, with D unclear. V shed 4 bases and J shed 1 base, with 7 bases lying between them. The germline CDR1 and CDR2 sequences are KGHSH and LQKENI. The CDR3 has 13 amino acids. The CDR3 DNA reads TGTGCCAGCTCACGGGCAGATAACTATGGCTACACCTTC. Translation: CASSRADNYGYTF.

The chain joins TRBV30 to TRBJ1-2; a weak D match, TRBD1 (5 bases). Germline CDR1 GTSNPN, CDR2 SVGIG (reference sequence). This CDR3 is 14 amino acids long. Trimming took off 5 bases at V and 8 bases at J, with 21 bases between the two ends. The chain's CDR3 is CAWGLVADGGGYTF. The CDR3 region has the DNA TGTGCCTGGGGTCTTGTAGCGGACGGGGGGGGCTACACCTTC. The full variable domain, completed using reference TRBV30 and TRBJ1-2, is SQTIHQWPATLVQPVGSPLSLECTVEGTSNPNLYWYRQAAGRGLQLLFYSVGIGQISSEVPQNLSASRPQDRQFILSSKKLLLSDSGFYLCAWGLVADGGGYTFGSGTRLTVV.

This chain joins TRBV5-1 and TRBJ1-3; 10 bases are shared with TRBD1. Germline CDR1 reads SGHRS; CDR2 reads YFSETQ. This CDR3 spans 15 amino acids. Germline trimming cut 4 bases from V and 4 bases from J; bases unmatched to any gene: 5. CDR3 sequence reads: CASSEDRGAGNTIYF. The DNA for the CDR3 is TGCGCCAGCAGCGAGGACAGGGGGGCCGGAAACACCATATATTTT.

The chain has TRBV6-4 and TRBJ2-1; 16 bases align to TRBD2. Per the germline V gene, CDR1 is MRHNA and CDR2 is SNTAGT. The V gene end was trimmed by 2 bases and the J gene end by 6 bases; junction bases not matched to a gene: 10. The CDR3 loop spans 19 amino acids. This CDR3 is CASSDDGTSGGVSPNEQFF. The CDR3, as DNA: TGTGCCAGCAGTGACGACGGGACTAGCGGGGGGGTAAGTCCCAATGAGCAGTTCTTC.

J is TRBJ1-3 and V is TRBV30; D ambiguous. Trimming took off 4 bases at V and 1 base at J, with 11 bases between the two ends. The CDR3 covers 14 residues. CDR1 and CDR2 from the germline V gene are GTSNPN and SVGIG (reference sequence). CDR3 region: CAWTRGGSGNTIYF. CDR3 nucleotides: TGTGCCTGGACCCGAGGTGGGTCTGGAAACACCATATATTTT.

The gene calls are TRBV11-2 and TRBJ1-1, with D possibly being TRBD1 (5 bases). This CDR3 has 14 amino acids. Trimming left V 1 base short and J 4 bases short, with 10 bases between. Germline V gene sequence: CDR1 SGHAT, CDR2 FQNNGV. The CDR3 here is CASSLGYTGTEAFF. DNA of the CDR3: TGTGCCAGCAGCTTAGGCTATACAGGCACTGAAGCTTTCTTT.

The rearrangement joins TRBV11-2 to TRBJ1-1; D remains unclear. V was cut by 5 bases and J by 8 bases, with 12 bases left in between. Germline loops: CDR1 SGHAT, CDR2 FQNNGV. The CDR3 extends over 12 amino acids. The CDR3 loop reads CASSPLSPEAFF. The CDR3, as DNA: TGTGCCAGCAGCCCCCTGAGCCCCGAAGCTTTCTTT.

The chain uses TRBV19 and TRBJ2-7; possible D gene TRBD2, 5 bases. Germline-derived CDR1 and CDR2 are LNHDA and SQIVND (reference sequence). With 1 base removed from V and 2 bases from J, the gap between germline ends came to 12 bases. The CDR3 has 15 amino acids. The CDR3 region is CASSIGFGGPYEQYF. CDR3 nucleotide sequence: TGTGCCAGTAGTATAGGTTTCGGAGGCCCCTACGAGCAGTACTTC.

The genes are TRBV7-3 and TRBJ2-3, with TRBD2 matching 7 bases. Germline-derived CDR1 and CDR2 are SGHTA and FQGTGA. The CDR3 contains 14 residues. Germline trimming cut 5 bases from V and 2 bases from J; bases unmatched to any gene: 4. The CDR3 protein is CASSPGGNTDTQYF. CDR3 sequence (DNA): TGTGCCAGCAGCCCCGGGGGGAACACAGATACGCAGTATTTT.

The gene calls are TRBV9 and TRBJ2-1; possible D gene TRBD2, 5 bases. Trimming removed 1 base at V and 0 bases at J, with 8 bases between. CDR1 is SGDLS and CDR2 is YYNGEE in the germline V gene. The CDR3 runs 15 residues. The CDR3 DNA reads TGTGCCAGCAGCGTAAGGGAGCGCTCCTACAATGAGCAGTTCTTC. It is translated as CASSVRERSYNEQFF. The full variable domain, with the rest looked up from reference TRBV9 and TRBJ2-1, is DSGVTQTPKHLITATGQRVTLRCSPRSGDLSVYWYQQSLDQGLQFLIQYYNGEERAKGNILERFSAQQFPDLHSELNLSSLELGDSALYFCASSVRERSYNEQFFGPGTRLTVL.

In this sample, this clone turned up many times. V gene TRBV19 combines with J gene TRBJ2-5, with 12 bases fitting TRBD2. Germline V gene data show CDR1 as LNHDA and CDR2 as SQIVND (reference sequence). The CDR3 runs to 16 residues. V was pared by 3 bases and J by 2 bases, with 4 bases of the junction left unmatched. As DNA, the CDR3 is TGTGCCAGTAGTATCCGGACTAGCGGGGTTCAAGAGACCCAGTACTTC. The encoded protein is CASSIRTSGVQETQYF.

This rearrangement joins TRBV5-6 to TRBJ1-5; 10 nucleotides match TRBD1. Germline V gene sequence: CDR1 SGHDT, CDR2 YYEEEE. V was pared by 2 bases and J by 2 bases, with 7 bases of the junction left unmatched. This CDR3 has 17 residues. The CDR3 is CASSFGTGALGNQPQHF. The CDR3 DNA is TGTGCCAGCAGCTTCGGGACAGGGGCCCTAGGCAATCAGCCCCAGCATTTT.

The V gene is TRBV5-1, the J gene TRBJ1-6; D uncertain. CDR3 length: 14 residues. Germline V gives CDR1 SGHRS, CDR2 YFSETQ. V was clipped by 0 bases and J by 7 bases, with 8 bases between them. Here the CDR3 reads CASSLDGGNSPLHF. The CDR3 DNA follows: TGCGCCAGCAGCTTGGATGGTGGCAATTCACCCCTCCACTTT.